Listed below are T cell receptor beta chains from one sample, sequenced in a study of T cell responses to AZD1222 COVID-19 vaccine. Measured with immunoSEQ multiplex PCR; TCRdb has only the in-frame clones, and not every one. The sample includes approximately 140,000 clones, 92% of them seen just once. The input for sequencing was peripheral blood, taken 28 days after the second AZD1222 dose. All receptors derive from an adult who received the AZD1222 COVID-19 vaccine. Each CDR3 is given with its conserved first and last residue. Fields, in order: D gene, J gene, V gene, clone size, CDR3 DNA, CDR3 protein. D genes are given only for firm matches. Expanded clones are given a class, and other clones once, few, many or no size at all.

D: .; J: TRBJ2-5; V: TRBV6-5; size: .; DNA: TGTGCCAGCAGTTACTCACTATTCAGGGTATCAGAGACCCAGTACTTC; CDR3: CASSYSLFRVSETQYF
D: TRBD1; J: TRBJ1-1; V: TRBV27; size: .; DNA: TGTGCCAGCAGTGAAACAGGGGGTGCGGACACTGAAGCTTTCTTT; CDR3: CASSETGGADTEAFF
D: .; J: TRBJ1-4; V: TRBV6-5; size: .; DNA: TGTGCCAGCAGTCAAAGGATTAATGAAAAACTGTTTTTT; CDR3: CASSQRINEKLFF
D: .; J: TRBJ2-2; V: TRBV27; size: .; DNA: TGTGCCAGCAGTTTAAGGTTTAGAGGGATCGGGAACACCGGGGAGCTGTTTTTT; CDR3: CASSLRFRGIGNTGELFF
D: TRBD2; J: TRBJ2-2; V: TRBV6-1; size: .; DNA: TGTGCCAGCAGTGAGTTAGCGGGAGTGTCCACCGGGGAGCTGTTTTTT; CDR3: CASSELAGVSTGELFF
D: TRBD1; J: TRBJ1-1; V: TRBV5-1; size: .; DNA: TGCGCCAGCAGCCCCAGGGGGCCAGGGAACACTGAAGCTTTCTTT; CDR3: CASSPRGPGNTEAFF
D: .; J: TRBJ1-2; V: TRBV19; size: .; DNA: TGTGCCAGCCGATCTGCCGCGTGGACAGAGGCTTTCTATGGCTACACCTTC; CDR3: CASRSAAWTEAFYGYTF
D: .; J: TRBJ1-2; V: TRBV28; size: .; DNA: TGTGCCAGCACTACCACCGACAGCCGAAAGGGCTACACCTTC; CDR3: CASTTTDSRKGYTF
D: .; J: TRBJ2-5; V: TRBV6-2/TRBV6-3; size: .; DNA: TGTGCCAGCAGTACCACAGGGGGGGCAGAGACCCAGTACTTC; CDR3: CASSTTGGAETQYF
D: TRBD1; J: TRBJ2-1; V: TRBV29-1; size: .; DNA: TGCAGCGTGACAGGGGTACCTACCAATGAGCAGTTCTTC; CDR3: CSVTGVPTNEQFF
D: TRBD1; J: TRBJ1-2; V: TRBV5-1; size: .; DNA: TGCGCCAGCAGCCTGGGACAGGGGGCGATTAACTATGGCTACACCTTC; CDR3: CASSLGQGAINYGYTF
D: TRBD1; J: TRBJ2-3; V: TRBV25-1; size: few; DNA: TGTGCCAGCAGTGAAGCCGGGACAGGCATCACAGATACGCAGTATTTT; CDR3: CASSEAGTGITDTQYF
D: .; J: TRBJ2-7; V: TRBV3-1/TRBV3-2; size: .; DNA: TGTGCCAGCAGCCAAGATCTCTACGAGCAGTACTTC; CDR3: CASSQDLYEQYF
D: TRBD1; J: TRBJ2-7; V: TRBV30; size: .; DNA: TGTGCCTGGATGACGGGGACAGGGGGCGGGTACGAGCAGTACTTC; CDR3: CAWMTGTGGGYEQYF
D: TRBD1; J: TRBJ1-2; V: TRBV5-1; size: .; DNA: TGCGCCAGCAGCCGGACAGGGTATGGGTATGGCTACACCTTC; CDR3: CASSRTGYGYGYTF
D: .; J: TRBJ2-2; V: TRBV7-2; size: .; DNA: TGTGCCAGCAGCCCAATGGTCACGGTAGCGAACACCGGGGAGCTGTTTTTT; CDR3: CASSPMVTVANTGELFF
D: TRBD2; J: TRBJ2-3; V: TRBV10-3; size: few; DNA: TGTGCCAGTAGCGGGTTAGGAAGTGTCGGAGATACGCAGTATTTT; CDR3: CASSGLGSVGDTQYF
D: TRBD1; J: TRBJ1-6; V: TRBV7-8; size: .; DNA: TGTGCCAGCAGCACGGGACAGGGGGATTCCTATAATTCACCCCTCCACTTT; CDR3: CASSTGQGDSYNSPLHF
D: .; J: TRBJ1-2; V: TRBV6-6; size: .; DNA: TGTGCCAGCAGTTACTCGGATAGGGGGGTGGAAGGCTACACCTTC; CDR3: CASSYSDRGVEGYTF
D: TRBD1; J: TRBJ2-7; V: TRBV9; size: .; DNA: TGTGCCAGCAGCGCCCGGGACAGTTCCCCCTACGAGCAGTACTTC; CDR3: CASSARDSSPYEQYF
D: .; J: TRBJ2-2; V: TRBV7-6; size: once; DNA: TGTGCCAGCAGCCTTTCATCCGGGGCAGTCACTAGGGAGCTGTTTTTT; CDR3: CASSLSSGAVTRELFF
D: .; J: TRBJ1-1; V: TRBV29-1; size: .; DNA: TGCAGCGTTGAAGCGGCGGACACTGAAGCTTTCTTT; CDR3: CSVEAADTEAFF
D: .; J: TRBJ1-4; V: TRBV2; size: .; DNA: TGTGCCAGCAAAGGAACTAATGAAAAACTGTTTTTT; CDR3: CASKGTNEKLFF
D: .; J: TRBJ1-2; V: TRBV7-9; size: .; DNA: TGTGCCAGCAGCCCATTGGGTCCTAACTATGGCTACACCTTC; CDR3: CASSPLGPNYGYTF
D: .; J: TRBJ1-5; V: TRBV3-1/TRBV3-2; size: .; DNA: TGTGCCAGCAGCATGGGCGTCGATCAGCCCCAGCATTTT; CDR3: CASSMGVDQPQHF
D: .; J: TRBJ1-3; V: TRBV7-2; size: .; DNA: TGTGCCAGCAGCTTAGTCAGTAGGCCACGCTCTGGAAACACCATATATTTT; CDR3: CASSLVSRPRSGNTIYF
D: .; J: TRBJ2-1; V: TRBV19; size: once; DNA: TGTGCCAGTAGTATGGGCCTAGCCTCCTACTCCTACAATGAGCAGTTCTTC; CDR3: CASSMGLASYSYNEQFF
D: TRBD2; J: TRBJ2-7; V: TRBV9; size: .; DNA: TGTGCCAGCAGCGAGACCGGGACTACGGGGGAGCAGTACTTC; CDR3: CASSETGTTGEQYF
D: TRBD2; J: TRBJ2-7; V: TRBV7-3; size: .; DNA: TGTGCCAGCAGCTCGGGGGGTCTTTACGAGCAGTACTTC; CDR3: CASSSGGLYEQYF
D: TRBD1; J: TRBJ1-1; V: TRBV10-2; size: .; DNA: TGCGCCAGCAGACAGGGGTCGTCCACTGAAGCTTTCTTT; CDR3: CASRQGSSTEAFF
D: TRBD1; J: TRBJ1-1; V: TRBV5-1; size: .; DNA: TGCGCCAGCAGCTTGGCCGGGCAGGGGGCGGAAGCTTTCTTT; CDR3: CASSLAGQGAEAFF
D: TRBD1; J: TRBJ1-5; V: TRBV6-1; size: .; DNA: TGTGCCAGCAGTGGTATGGGACAGGCTAAATATAATCAGCCCCAGCATTTT; CDR3: CASSGMGQAKYNQPQHF
D: TRBD1; J: TRBJ2-5; V: TRBV5-1; size: .; DNA: TGCGCCAGCAGCTGGGGACAGATGGAGACCCAGTACTTC; CDR3: CASSWGQMETQYF
D: TRBD1; J: TRBJ1-3; V: TRBV5-1; size: .; DNA: TGCGCCAGCAGCCCGGGACAGACAAACACCATATATTTT; CDR3: CASSPGQTNTIYF
D: TRBD1; J: TRBJ1-6; V: TRBV6-5; size: .; DNA: TGTGCCAGCATTTACAGGGGGCCGGGTTCACCCCTCCACTTT; CDR3: CASIYRGPGSPLHF
D: .; J: TRBJ1-1; V: TRBV7-9; size: .; DNA: TGTGCCAGCACCCCCCGGGAAGGGGCGAACACTGAAGCTTTCTTT; CDR3: CASTPREGANTEAFF
D: .; J: TRBJ1-4; V: TRBV5-5; size: .; DNA: TGTGCCAGCAGCCCAGGCGGAGAAAAACTGTTTTTT; CDR3: CASSPGGEKLFF
D: .; J: TRBJ2-6; V: TRBV5-4; size: .; DNA: TGTGCCAGCAGCTTGGGTGGCCTCTCTGGGGCCAACGTCCTGACTTTC; CDR3: CASSLGGLSGANVLTF
D: TRBD1; J: TRBJ2-1; V: TRBV5-1; size: .; DNA: TGCGCCAGCAGCCCCGGGACAGGGGGGTTCAATGAGCAGTTCTTC; CDR3: CASSPGTGGFNEQFF
D: .; J: TRBJ1-3; V: TRBV7-5; size: .; DNA: TGTGTCAGAAGCTCGGACAGGCGCTCTGGAAACACCATATATTTT; CDR3: CVRSSDRRSGNTIYF
D: .; J: TRBJ1-2; V: TRBV12-3/TRBV12-4; size: .; DNA: TGTGCCAGCACCAGGGGATACGATGGCTACACCTTC; CDR3: CASTRGYDGYTF
D: .; J: TRBJ1-3; V: TRBV30; size: .; DNA: TGTGCCTGGACAGGTTTAGACACCATATATTTT; CDR3: CAWTGLDTIYF
D: .; J: TRBJ2-1; V: TRBV6-2/TRBV6-3; size: .; DNA: TGTGCCAGCAGTTACCCTGTTTACCGGACGGGCAATGAGCAGTTCTTC; CDR3: CASSYPVYRTGNEQFF
D: .; J: TRBJ1-1; V: TRBV30; size: .; DNA: TGTGCCTGGAGTCCCGAGAACACTGAAGCTTTCTTT; CDR3: CAWSPENTEAFF
D: .; J: TRBJ2-1; V: TRBV24-1; size: .; DNA: TGTGCCACCAGAGGAAGGGGGACTAACTACAATGAGCAGTTCTTC; CDR3: CATRGRGTNYNEQFF
D: .; J: TRBJ2-7; V: TRBV27; size: .; DNA: TGTGCCAGCAGTTTAATTTTGCGGTCGAGCTCCTACGAGCAGTACTTC; CDR3: CASSLILRSSSYEQYF
D: .; J: TRBJ2-6; V: TRBV11-3; size: .; DNA: TGTGCCAGCAGCAAAGGGGGGGCCAACGTCCTGACTTTC; CDR3: CASSKGGANVLTF
D: TRBD1; J: TRBJ2-7; V: TRBV27; size: .; DNA: TGTGCCAGCACTTCGACAGGGGGCAACGAGCAGTACTTC; CDR3: CASTSTGGNEQYF
D: .; J: TRBJ2-1; V: TRBV7-6; size: .; DNA: TGTGCCAGCAGCTTTAGCAGGAGCTCCTACAATGAGCAGTTCTTC; CDR3: CASSFSRSSYNEQFF
D: TRBD1; J: TRBJ2-7; V: TRBV14; size: .; DNA: TGTGCCAGCAGCCCCTGGACAGGAAACTACGAGCAGTACTTC; CDR3: CASSPWTGNYEQYF
D: .; J: TRBJ2-3; V: TRBV12-5; size: .; DNA: TGTGCTAGTGGTCCCGGGACCAGAGCGCAGTATTTT; CDR3: CASGPGTRAQYF
D: TRBD2; J: TRBJ2-7; V: TRBV28; size: .; DNA: TGTGCCAGCAGTTTGGGTCACGGGAGGGTCAGGAGGGAGCAGTACTTC; CDR3: CASSLGHGRVRREQYF
D: TRBD1; J: TRBJ2-7; V: TRBV6-1; size: .; DNA: TGTGCCAGCAGTGGACGGACAGGGTCCATACGCTACGAGCAGTACTTC; CDR3: CASSGRTGSIRYEQYF
D: .; J: TRBJ2-7; V: TRBV10-2; size: .; DNA: TGCGCCAGTAAACCCCTGAGGGTTCTCGGGTACTTC; CDR3: CASKPLRVLGYF
D: .; J: TRBJ1-1; V: TRBV19; size: .; DNA: TGTGCCAGTAGTATAGGAGGCCGGCAGGTGAACACTGAAGCTTTCTTT; CDR3: CASSIGGRQVNTEAFF
D: TRBD2; J: TRBJ2-2; V: TRBV5-6; size: .; DNA: TGTGCCAGCAGCTCACCGACTAGCGGGAGGGCGAACACCGGGGAGCTGTTTTTT; CDR3: CASSSPTSGRANTGELFF
D: TRBD1; J: TRBJ1-4; V: TRBV18; size: few; DNA: TGTGCCAGCTCACCAGGACAGGGGATGGCTAATGAAAAACTGTTTTTT; CDR3: CASSPGQGMANEKLFF
D: TRBD1; J: TRBJ1-3; V: TRBV30; size: few; DNA: TGTGCCTGGAGTGTACTACCGGGACAGGGGCTAGGCTCTGGAAACACCATATATTTT; CDR3: CAWSVLPGQGLGSGNTIYF
D: .; J: TRBJ1-1; V: TRBV12-3/TRBV12-4; size: .; DNA: TGTGCCAGCAGTTTAGGGGCAGTTGAAGCTTTCTTT; CDR3: CASSLGAVEAFF